This record covers a single T cell receptor (beta chain). Its antigen is undetermined. Attachment of unique molecular identifiers was made to individual cDNA molecules. One entry per CDR3 protein results from TCRdb running MiXCR on the 5' RACE reads. This sample has 35,000 to 55,000 distinct CDR3 sequences, with 6% to 7% found just once. These data come from a study of early T cells in non-severe SARS-CoV-2 infection. Study as a whole: From unsorted whole blood, bulk RNA was sequenced, and the chains remained unpaired. The study's findings and limits: The VDJdb matching leaned toward anti-spike CD8 responses and overlooked private and CD4 specificities.

This sequence was found in an adult who was a healthcare worker with PCR-confirmed SARS-CoV-2 infection or an uninfected control (not recorded which). Sequencing was performed on whole blood, taken at baseline.

CDR3 sequence reads: CAISEGGGRPDTQYF. CDR3 nucleotide sequence: TGTGCCATCAGTGAGGGCGGGGGGCGGCCAGATACGCAGTATTTT. The rearrangement joins TRBV10-3 to TRBJ2-3; 8 bases fit TRBD2. The CDR3 extends over 15 amino acids. V was clipped by 2 bases and J by 4 bases; unmatched bases: 5. Germline CDR1 is ENHRY and CDR2 is SYGVKD.